Below, one T cell receptor (beta chain) is given with its context. About 0.5 to 1 ug RNA was reverse transcribed with random hexamers. The authors amplified TCR beta CDR3 across 54 Vbeta and 13 Jbeta using immunoSEQ multiplex PCR. A single record per CDR3 protein comes from TCRdb applying MiXCR to the immunoSEQ multiplex PCR reads. Here the sample spans approximately 200,000 distinct CDR3 sequences, approximately 96% being singletons. The sample belongs to a study of CD8 T cells in Susac syndrome. This CDR3 is built from 13 residues. CDR1 is MNHEY and CDR2 is SMNVEV in the germline V gene (reference sequence). Trimming pared 5 bases from V and 0 bases from J, leaving 8 bases between.

The rearrangement links TRBV27 to TRBJ2-7; no clear D gene. Sequenced sample: CD4+ T cells from PBMCs. This receptor was obtained from a human donor with multiple sclerosis. Here the CDR3 reads CASSTRTSYEQYF. The CDR3 region has the DNA TGTGCCAGCAGTACCCGGACCTCCTACGAGCAGTACTTC.